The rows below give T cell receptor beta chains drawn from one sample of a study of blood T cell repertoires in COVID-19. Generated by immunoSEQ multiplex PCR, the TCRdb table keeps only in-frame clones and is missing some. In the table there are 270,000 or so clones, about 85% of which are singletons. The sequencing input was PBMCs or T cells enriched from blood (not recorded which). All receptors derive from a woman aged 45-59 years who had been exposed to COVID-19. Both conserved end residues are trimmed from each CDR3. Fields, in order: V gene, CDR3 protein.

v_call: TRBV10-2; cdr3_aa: ASLGGAGANVLT
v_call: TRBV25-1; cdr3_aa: ASRLGQGNTEAF
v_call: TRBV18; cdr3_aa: ASSPVYPPSTDTQY
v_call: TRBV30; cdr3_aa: AWSLRTGVTWWNTEAF
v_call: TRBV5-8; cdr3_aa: ASSLNLGQHRQPQH
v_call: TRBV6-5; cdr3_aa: ASRDYNTIY
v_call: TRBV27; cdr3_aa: ASSLGGQGYNEQF
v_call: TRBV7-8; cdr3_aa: ASSLRADRLQGYT
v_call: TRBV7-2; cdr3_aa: ASSLRGSQETQY
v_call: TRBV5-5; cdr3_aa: ASTWRWSLGVTEAF
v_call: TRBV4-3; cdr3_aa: ASSQGDSGNTIY
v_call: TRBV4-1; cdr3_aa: ASSQSRLSAEAF
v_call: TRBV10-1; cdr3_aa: ASSETGTGPDTQY
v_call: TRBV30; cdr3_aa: AWGRDRGGNEQF
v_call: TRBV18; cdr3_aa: ASSREGPYSNQPQH
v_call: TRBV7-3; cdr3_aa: ASSLTFADTQY
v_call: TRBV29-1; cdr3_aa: SAWGQGARETQY
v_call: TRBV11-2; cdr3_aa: ASSLVTSGGAYEQY
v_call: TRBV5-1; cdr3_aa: ASSSGQGPSNQPQH
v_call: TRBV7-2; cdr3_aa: ASSLENRVETQY
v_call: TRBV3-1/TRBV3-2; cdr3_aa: ASSQYGQGDYGYT
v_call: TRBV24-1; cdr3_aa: ATRTGPHAEQF
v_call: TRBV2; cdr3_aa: ASSVEGDQPQH
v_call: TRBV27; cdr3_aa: ASSSGDSHASPLH
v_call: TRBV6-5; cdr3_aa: ASIPQVNTEAF
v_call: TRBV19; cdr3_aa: ASRPGQGAETQY
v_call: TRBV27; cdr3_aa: ASSLSPFGNTIY
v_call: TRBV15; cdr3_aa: ATSGRRGDTQY
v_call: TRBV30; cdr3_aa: AWSLRSTEQF
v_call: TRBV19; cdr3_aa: ASSIRAGTGVNQPQH
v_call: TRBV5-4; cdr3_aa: ASSLQGHAF
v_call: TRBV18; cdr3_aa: ASSPSAGMNTEAF
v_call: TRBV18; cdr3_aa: ASSTGTSGAYEQY
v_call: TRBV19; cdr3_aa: ASRNSYGYT
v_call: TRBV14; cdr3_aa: ASSRAPYEQY
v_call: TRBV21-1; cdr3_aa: ASNWGGIKGVGQPQH
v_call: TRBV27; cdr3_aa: ASSFRAGELF
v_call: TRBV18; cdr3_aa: ASSPREGTEAF
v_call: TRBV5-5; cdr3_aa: ASSLGPGSTEAF
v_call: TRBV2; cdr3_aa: ASSENGLEGQWPGETQY
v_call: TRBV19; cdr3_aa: ASSWGPGRTTYNEQF
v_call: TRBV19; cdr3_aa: ASSGTGWGEKLF
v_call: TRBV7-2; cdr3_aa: ASSLAASGGYSSYNEQF
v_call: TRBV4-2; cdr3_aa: ASSQVGQNTEAF
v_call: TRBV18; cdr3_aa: ASSTGEGESNYGYT
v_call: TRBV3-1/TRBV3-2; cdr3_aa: ASSRTTANIQY
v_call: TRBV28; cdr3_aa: ASSLDRGHYGYT
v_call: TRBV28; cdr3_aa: ASKPPGNSYNEQF
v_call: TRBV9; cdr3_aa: ASSVSSGGKETQY
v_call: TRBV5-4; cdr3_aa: ASSLRTSGGHEQF
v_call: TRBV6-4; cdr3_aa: ASSERGSPLH
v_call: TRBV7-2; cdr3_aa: ASSPRSSNEKLF
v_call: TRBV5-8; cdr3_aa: ASSAGLAGSYYNEQF
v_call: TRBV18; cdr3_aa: ASSPDLGDTEAF